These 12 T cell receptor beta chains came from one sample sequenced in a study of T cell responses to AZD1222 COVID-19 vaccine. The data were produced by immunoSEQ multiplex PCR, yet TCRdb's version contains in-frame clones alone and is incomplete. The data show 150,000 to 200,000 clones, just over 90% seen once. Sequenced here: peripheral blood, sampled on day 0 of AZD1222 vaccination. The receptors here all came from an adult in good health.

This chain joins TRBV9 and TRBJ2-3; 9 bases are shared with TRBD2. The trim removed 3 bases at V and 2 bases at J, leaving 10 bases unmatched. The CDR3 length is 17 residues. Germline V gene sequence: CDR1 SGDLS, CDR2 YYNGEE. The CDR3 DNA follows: TGTGCCAGCAGCGGAGAACTAGCGGGTGATTACACAGATACGCAGTATTTT. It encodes CASSGELAGDYTDTQYF.

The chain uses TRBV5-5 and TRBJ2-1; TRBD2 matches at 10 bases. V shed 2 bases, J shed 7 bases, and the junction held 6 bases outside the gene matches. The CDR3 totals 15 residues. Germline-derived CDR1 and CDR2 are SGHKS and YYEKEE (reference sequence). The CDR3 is CASSLAGGPANEQFF. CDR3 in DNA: TGTGCCAGCAGCTTAGCGGGAGGGCCCGCTAATGAGCAGTTCTTC.

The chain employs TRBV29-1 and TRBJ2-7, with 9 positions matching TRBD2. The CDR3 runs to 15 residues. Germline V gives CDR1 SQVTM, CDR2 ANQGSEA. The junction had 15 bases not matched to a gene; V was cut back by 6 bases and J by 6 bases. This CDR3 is CSVSGTSRGGGEQYF. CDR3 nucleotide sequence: TGCAGCGTATCCGGGACTAGCCGGGGTGGAGGCGAGCAGTACTTC.

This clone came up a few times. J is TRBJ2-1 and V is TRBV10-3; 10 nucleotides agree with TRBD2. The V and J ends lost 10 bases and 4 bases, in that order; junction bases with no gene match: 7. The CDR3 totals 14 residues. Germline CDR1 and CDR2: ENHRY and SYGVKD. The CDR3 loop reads CATSQTSGYNEQFF. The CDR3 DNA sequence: TGTGCCACCAGCCAGACTAGCGGGTACAATGAGCAGTTCTTC.

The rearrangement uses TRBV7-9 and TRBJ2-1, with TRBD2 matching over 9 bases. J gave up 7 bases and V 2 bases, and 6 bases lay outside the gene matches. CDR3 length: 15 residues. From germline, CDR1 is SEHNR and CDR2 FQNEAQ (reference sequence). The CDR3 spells CASSLLAGGRNEQFF. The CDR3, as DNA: TGTGCCAGCAGCTTACTCGCGGGAGGGCGGAATGAGCAGTTCTTC. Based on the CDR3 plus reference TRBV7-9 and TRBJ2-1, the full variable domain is DTGVSQNPRHKITKRGQNVTFRCDPISEHNRLYWYRQTLGQGPEFLTYFQNEAQLEKSRLLSDRFSAERPKGSFSTLEIQRTEQGDSAMYLCASSLLAGGRNEQFFGPGTRLTVL.

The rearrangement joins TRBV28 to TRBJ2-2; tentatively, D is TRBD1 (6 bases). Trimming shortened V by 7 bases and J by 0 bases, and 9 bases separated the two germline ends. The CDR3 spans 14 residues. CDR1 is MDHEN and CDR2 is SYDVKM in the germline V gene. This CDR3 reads CASKGTPNTGELFF. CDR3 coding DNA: TGTGCCAGCAAGGGGACACCGAACACCGGGGAGCTGTTTTTT.

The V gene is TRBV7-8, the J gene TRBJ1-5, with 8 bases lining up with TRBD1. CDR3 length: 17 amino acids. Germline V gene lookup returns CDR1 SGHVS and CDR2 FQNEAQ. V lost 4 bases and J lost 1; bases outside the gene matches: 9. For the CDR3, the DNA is TGTGCCAGCAGCTGGAGGCCGGGACAGGTCAGCAATCAGCCCCAGCATTTT. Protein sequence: CASSWRPGQVSNQPQHF.

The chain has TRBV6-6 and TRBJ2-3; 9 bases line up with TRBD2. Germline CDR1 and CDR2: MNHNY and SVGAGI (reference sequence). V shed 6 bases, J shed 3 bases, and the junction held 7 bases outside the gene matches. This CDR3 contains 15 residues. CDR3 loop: CASSDSGSRTDTQYF. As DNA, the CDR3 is TGTGCCAGCAGCGATAGCGGGAGTCGAACAGATACGCAGTATTTT.

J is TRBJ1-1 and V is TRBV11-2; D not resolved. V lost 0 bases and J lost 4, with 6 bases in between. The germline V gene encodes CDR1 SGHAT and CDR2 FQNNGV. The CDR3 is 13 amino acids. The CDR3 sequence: CASSLDETTEAFF. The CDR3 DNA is TGTGCCAGCAGCTTAGATGAGACCACTGAAGCTTTCTTT.

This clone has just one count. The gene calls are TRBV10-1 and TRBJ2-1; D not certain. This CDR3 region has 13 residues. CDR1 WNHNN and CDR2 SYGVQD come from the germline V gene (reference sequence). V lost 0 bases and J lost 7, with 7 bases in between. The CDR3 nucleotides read TGCGCCAGCAGTGAGTCCAGCGAAAATGAGCAGTTCTTC. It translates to CASSESSENEQFF.

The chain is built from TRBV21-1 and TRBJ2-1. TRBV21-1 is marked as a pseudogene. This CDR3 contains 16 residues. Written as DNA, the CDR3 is TGTGCCAGCAGCAAACGGGTGGGCAGCTCCTACAATGAGCAGTTCTTC. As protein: CASSKRVGSSYNEQFF.

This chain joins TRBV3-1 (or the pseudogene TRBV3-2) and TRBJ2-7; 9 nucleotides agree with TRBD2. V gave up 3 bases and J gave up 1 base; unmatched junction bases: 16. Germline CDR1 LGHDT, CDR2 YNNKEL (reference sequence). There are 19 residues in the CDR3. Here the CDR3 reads CASSQDVGVAGAFSYEQYF. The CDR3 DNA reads TGTGCCAGCAGCCAGGACGTGGGAGTAGCGGGAGCATTTTCCTACGAGCAGTACTTC.